This T cell receptor beta chain was retrieved from a study of T cell responses to AZD1222 COVID-19 vaccine. TCRdb's copy holds only in-frame clones and misses some; the assay was immunoSEQ multiplex PCR. The sample carries about 56,000 clones, about 86% recorded once. The CDR3 contains 14 residues. The TCR originated in an adult who received the AZD1222 COVID-19 vaccine. V usage is TRBV21-1 and J usage is TRBJ1-1. TRBV21-1 is shown as a pseudogene. Here the sequenced sample was peripheral blood, taken 28 days after the second AZD1222 dose. CDR3 in amino acids: CASSKDYDGTEAFF. The CDR3 DNA reads as TGTGCCAGCAGCAAAGACTATGACGGCACTGAAGCTTTCTTT.